This T cell receptor (beta chain) was documented in a study of cytomegalovirus exposure and HLA in healthy donors. Study-wide points: Later analysis associated a missense DCLRE1C variant with TCR beta V- and J-gene trimming.

This clone was seen only a few times. Antigen specificity is unknown. The sample holds other DNA sequences that translate to the same CDR3. CDR3 length equals 13 residues. The V and J ends lost 3 bases and 5 bases respectively, with 8 bases between them. Germline CDR1 and CDR2: MNHEY and SMNVEV (reference sequence). The PCR was carried out with 60 Vbeta primers and 13 Jbeta primers. Sequenced by immunoSEQ multiplex PCR; TCRdb stores in-frame clones only, minus some. The table lists approximately 100,000 clones, 9.5% to 13% of them singletons. The source material was PBMCs. The sequence came from a middle-aged man in good health and CMV-seropositive. V usage is TRBV27 and J usage is TRBJ1-5, with D possibly matching TRBD1 (6 bases). CDR3: CASSLQGHQPQHF. CDR3 sequence (DNA): TGTGCCAGCAGTTTGCAGGGGCATCAGCCCCAGCATTTT.